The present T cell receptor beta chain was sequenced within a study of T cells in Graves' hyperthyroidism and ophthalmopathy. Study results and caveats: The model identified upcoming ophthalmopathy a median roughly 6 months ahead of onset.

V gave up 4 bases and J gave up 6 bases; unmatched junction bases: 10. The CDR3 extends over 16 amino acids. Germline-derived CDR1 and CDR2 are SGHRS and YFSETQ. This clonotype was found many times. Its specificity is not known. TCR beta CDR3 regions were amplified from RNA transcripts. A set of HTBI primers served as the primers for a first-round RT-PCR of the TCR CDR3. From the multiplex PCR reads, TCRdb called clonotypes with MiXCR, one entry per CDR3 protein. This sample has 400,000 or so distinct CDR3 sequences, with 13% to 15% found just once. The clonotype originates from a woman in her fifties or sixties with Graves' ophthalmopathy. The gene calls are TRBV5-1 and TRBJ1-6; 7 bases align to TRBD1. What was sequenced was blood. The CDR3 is CASSIATGTVNSPLHF. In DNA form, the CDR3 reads TGCGCCAGCAGCATCGCCACCGGGACAGTTAATTCACCCCTCCACTTT.